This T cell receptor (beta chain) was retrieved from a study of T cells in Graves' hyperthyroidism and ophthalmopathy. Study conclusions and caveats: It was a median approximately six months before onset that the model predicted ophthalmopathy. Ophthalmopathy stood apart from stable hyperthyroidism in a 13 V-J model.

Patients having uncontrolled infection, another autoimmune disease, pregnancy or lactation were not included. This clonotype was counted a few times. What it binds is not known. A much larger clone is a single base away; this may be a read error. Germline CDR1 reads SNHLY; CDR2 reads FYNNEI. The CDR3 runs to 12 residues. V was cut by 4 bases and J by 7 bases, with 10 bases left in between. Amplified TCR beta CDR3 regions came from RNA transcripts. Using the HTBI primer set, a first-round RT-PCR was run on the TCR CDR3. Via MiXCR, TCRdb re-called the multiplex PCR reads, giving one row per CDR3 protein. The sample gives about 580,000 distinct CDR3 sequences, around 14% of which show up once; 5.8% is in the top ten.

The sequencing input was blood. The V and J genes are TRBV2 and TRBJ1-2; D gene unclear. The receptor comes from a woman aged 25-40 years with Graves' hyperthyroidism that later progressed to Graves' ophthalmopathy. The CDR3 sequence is CASSVQAGGYTF. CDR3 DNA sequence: TGTGCCAGCAGTGTGCAGGCGGGTGGCTACACCTTC. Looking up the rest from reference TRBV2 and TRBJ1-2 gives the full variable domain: EPEVTQTPSHQVTQMGQEVILRCVPISNHLYFYWYRQILGQKVEFLVSFYNNEISEKSEIFDDQFSVERPDGSNFTLKIRSTKLEDSAMYFCASSVQAGGYTFGSGTRLTVV.